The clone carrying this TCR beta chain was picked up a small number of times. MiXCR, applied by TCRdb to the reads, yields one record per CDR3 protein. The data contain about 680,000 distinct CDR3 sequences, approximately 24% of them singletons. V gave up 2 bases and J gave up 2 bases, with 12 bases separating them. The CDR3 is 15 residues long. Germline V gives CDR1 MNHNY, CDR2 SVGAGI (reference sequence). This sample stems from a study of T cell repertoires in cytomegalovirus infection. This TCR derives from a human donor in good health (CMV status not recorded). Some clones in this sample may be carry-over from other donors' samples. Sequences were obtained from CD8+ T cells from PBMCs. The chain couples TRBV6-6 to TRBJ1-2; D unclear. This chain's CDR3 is CASSYPSGTNYGYTF. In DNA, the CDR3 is TGTGCCAGCAGTTACCCCTCCGGCACAAACTATGGCTACACCTTC.